Listed here are 18 T cell receptor beta chains from one sample, sequenced in a study of T cell repertoires in cytomegalovirus infection. Via MiXCR, TCRdb re-called the reads, giving one row per CDR3 protein. The sample consists of approximately 590,000 distinct CDR3 sequences, approximately 40% of them appearing once. No antigen has been identified for these receptors. Specimen: cultured PBMCs, collected from culture after CMV antigen stimulation. The receptors originated from a human donor in good health (CMV status not recorded). Some clones in this sample may be carry-over from other donors' samples.

This clonotype was recorded many times. The rearrangement links TRBV7-2 to TRBJ2-7; TRBD1 aligns across 8 bases. This CDR3 has 14 amino acids. Trimming at V came to 5 bases and at J to 1 base, leaving 4 bases not matched to a gene. Germline CDR1 and CDR2: SGHTA and FQGNSA. DNA of the CDR3: TGTGCCAGCAGCACCCGGACAGGGTCCTACGAGCAGTACTTC. Protein product: CASSTRTGSYEQYF.

The J gene is TRBJ2-7, the V gene TRBV5-1; 7 positions agree with TRBD1. V dropped 1 base and J dropped 9; count of bases not matched to a gene: 10. This CDR3 is built from 14 residues. Germline CDR1 is SGHRS and CDR2 is YFSETQ. The CDR3 region has the DNA TGCGCCAGCAGCTTGCGCCCGCCCGGGACAGTGCAGTACTTC. Residues: CASSLRPPGTVQYF.

In nucleotides, the CDR3 is TGTGCCAGCAGTTCCGACAGGAGGTGGGCTAGCACAGATACGCAGTATTTT. Amino acid sequence: CASSSDRRWASTDTQYF. V is TRBV27 and J is TRBJ2-3, with D perhaps matching TRBD1 (6 bases). Germline V CDR1 and CDR2: MNHEY, SMNVEV (reference sequence). CDR3 length: 17 residues. V was clipped by 4 bases and J by 0 bases, with 17 bases between them.

This clonotype was counted between two and nine times. The CDR3 DNA follows: TGTGCCATCAGCCCGACAGGGAGGGACTACAATGAGCAGTTCTTC. Its translation: CAISPTGRDYNEQFF. The chain couples TRBV10-3 to TRBJ2-1; possibly TRBD1 or TRBD2 for D (7 bases each). Per the germline V gene, CDR1 is ENHRY and CDR2 is SYGVKD. Trimming removed 6 bases at V and 3 bases at J, with 15 bases between. The length of the CDR3 is 15 residues.

The chain recombines TRBV12-3 or TRBV12-4 with TRBJ2-7; D unresolved. This CDR3 spans 13 amino acids. V gave up 6 bases and J gave up 2 bases, with 11 bases separating them. This CDR3 is CASSSTLAYEQYF. The CDR3 DNA follows: TGTGCCAGCAGCTCGACACTTGCCTACGAGCAGTACTTC.

V and J are TRBV10-3 and TRBJ2-3; 8 bases map to TRBD2. V trimming: 10 bases; J trimming: 2 bases; junction bases outside the gene matches: 11. The CDR3 extends over 15 amino acids. CDR1 is ENHRY, CDR2 SYGVKD, per germline. The CDR3 is CATHSGTRDTDTQYF. CDR3 nucleotide sequence: TGTGCCACACATTCCGGGACTAGGGACACAGATACGCAGTATTTT.

This clonotype has a handful of counts. J is TRBJ1-5 and V is TRBV7-2; D gene unclear. Trimming took off 2 bases at V and 5 bases at J, with 10 bases between the two ends. The CDR3 has 14 residues. Germline CDR1 reads SGHTA; CDR2 reads FQGNSA. The CDR3 DNA follows: TGTGCCAGCAGCTTATTGGGATCTGATCAGCCCCAGCATTTT. This translates into CASSLLGSDQPQHF.

This clonotype has ten or more counts. The chain joins TRBV7-9 to TRBJ1-2; D is uncertain. CDR3 length: 14 amino acids. V was pared by 2 bases and J by 1 base, with 8 bases between. Germline loops: CDR1 SEHNR, CDR2 FQNEAQ (reference sequence). Here the CDR3 reads CASSLSHGNYGYTF. In DNA form, the CDR3 reads TGTGCCAGCAGCTTAAGTCATGGTAACTATGGCTACACCTTC.

The chain uses TRBV5-6 and TRBJ2-7; D might be TRBD1 (5 bases). The CDR3 is 14 residues long. Germline CDR1 reads SGHDT; CDR2 reads YYEEEE. Trimming took 0 bases from V and 3 from J, leaving 10 bases between them. This CDR3 reads CASSLVGRHYEQYF. The CDR3 bases are TGTGCCAGCAGCTTGGTGGGGCGCCACTACGAGCAGTACTTC.

The chain is built from TRBV28 and TRBJ2-5, with D unresolved. V lost 1 base and J lost 3, with 6 bases in between. This CDR3 has 13 amino acids. Germline CDR1 MDHEN, CDR2 SYDVKM. In nucleotides, the CDR3 is TGTGCCAGCAGTTTATTGAGGAAAGAGACCCAGTACTTC. This encodes CASSLLRKETQYF.

The chain carries TRBV7-2 and TRBJ2-1, with TRBD1 identical over 7 bases. The CDR3 spans 14 residues. V lost 7 bases, J lost 4 bases, and 7 bases stayed unmatched. CDR1 and CDR2 from the germline V gene are SGHTA and FQGNSA. The CDR3 coding sequence is TGTGCCAGCAATCCGGGACAGAGATACAATGAGCAGTTCTTC. Its protein product is CASNPGQRYNEQFF.

The chain couples TRBV6-1 to TRBJ2-7, with a weak D call TRBD2 (5 bases). In germline, CDR1 is MNHNS, CDR2 SASEGT. The CDR3 is 11 residues long. With 10 bases removed from V and 6 bases from J, the gap between germline ends came to 13 bases. CDR3 coding DNA: TGTGCCACTCGGGGAGCCCCCGAGCAGTACTTC. It codes for CATRGAPEQYF.

The gene calls are TRBV10-3 and TRBJ2-1; D is ambiguous. The length of the CDR3 is 11 residues. Trimming stripped 4 bases from V and 8 bases from J, with 6 bases between. The V gene's germline CDR1 is ENHRY and CDR2 SYGVKD. The CDR3 bases are TGTGCCATCAGTGTACGTGATGAGCAGTTCTTC. Protein: CAISVRDEQFF.

The sample holds one count of this clonotype. V gene TRBV7-2 combines with J gene TRBJ1-5; no firm D call. The CDR3 is made up of 14 amino acids. Germline CDR1 reads SGHTA; CDR2 reads FQGNSA. V was trimmed by 4 bases and J by 7 bases, leaving 14 bases between them. DNA for the CDR3: TGTGCCAGCAGCTCCGTCGTTGTAGAGCAGCCCCAGCATTTT. It yields the protein CASSSVVVEQPQHF.

This clonotype was picked up a small number of times. The chain links TRBV10-3 to TRBJ2-5; 9 positions agree with TRBD1. The CDR3 totals 14 residues. V trimming: 6 bases; J trimming: 2 bases; junction bases outside the gene matches: 4. Germline V gene data show CDR1 as ENHRY and CDR2 as SYGVKD. CDR3 residues: CAIRAQGAQETQYF. As DNA, the CDR3 is TGTGCCATCAGGGCACAGGGGGCTCAAGAGACCCAGTACTTC.

The chain couples TRBV20-1 to TRBJ2-7; TRBD2 is a possible D gene (6 bases). The V gene's germline CDR1 is DFQATT and CDR2 SNEGSKA (reference sequence). The CDR3 length is 14 residues. The V end was cut by 6 bases, the J end by 2 bases, with 17 bases between. This CDR3 reads CSASGDFSTYEQYF. CDR3 DNA: TGCAGTGCATCCGGGGACTTCAGCACCTACGAGCAGTACTTC.

Only a few counts were recorded for this clonotype. The CDR3 loop is CASSRLALETQYF. The CDR3, as DNA: TGTGCCAGTAGTCGCCTAGCGTTGGAGACCCAGTACTTC. V is TRBV19 and J is TRBJ2-5; D is perhaps TRBD2 (6 bases). The CDR3 loop spans 13 amino acids. The V gene's germline CDR1 is LNHDA and CDR2 SQIVND (reference sequence). The ends were cut back, 5 bases at V and 5 bases at J, with 12 bases in the middle.

In this sample, this clonotype turned up a few times. The chain carries TRBV20-1 and TRBJ2-1; TRBD2 agrees at 9 bases. Germline-derived CDR1 and CDR2 are DFQATT and SNEGSKA (reference sequence). V gave up 1 base and J gave up 0 bases; unmatched junction bases: 7. The CDR3 is made up of 17 amino acids. The CDR3 spells CSARVASGISSYNEQFF. CDR3 sequence (DNA): TGCAGTGCTAGAGTGGCTAGCGGGATCAGCTCCTACAATGAGCAGTTCTTC.